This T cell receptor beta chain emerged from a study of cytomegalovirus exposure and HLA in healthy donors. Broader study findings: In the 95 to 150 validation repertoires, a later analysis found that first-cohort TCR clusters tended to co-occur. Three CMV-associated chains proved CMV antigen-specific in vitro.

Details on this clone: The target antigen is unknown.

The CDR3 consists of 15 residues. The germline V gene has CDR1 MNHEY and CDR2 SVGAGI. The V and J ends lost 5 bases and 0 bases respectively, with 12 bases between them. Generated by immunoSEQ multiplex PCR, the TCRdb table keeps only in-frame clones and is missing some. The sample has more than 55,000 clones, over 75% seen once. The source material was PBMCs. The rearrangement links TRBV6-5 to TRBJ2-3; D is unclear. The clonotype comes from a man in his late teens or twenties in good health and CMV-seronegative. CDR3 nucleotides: TGTGCCAGCAGTCCTAAACCCTCTAGCACAGATACGCAGTATTTT. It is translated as CASSPKPSSTDTQYF.